This T cell receptor beta chain is drawn from a study of T cell changes during pregnancy in multiple sclerosis. The junction had 18 bases not matched to a gene; V was cut back by 1 base and J by 8 bases. Per the germline V gene, CDR1 is LGHNA and CDR2 is YSLEER. The CDR3 extends over 19 amino acids. Produced via immunoSEQ multiplex PCR; TCRdb's table is partial and in-frame only. The table shows roughly 40,000 clones, with around nine tenths occurring only once. V and J are TRBV4-3 and TRBJ1-1, with 11 positions matching TRBD1. The source was CD8+ T cells from peripheral blood mononuclear cells, collected in the first trimester of pregnancy. The receptor was derived from a female donor with multiple sclerosis, enrolled in a pregnancy study. The CDR3 bases are TGCGCCAGCAGCCAAGTGTGGGACAGGGGGTTATTTTCGGGGTCGGAAGCTTTCTTT. Translated: CASSQVWDRGLFSGSEAFF.